The 20 T cell receptor beta chains in this list originate from one sample, sequenced in a study of T-cell memory formation after mild COVID-19. One entry per CDR3 protein, called by TCRdb with MiXCR from the 5' RACE reads. The sample lists hundreds of thousands of distinct CDR3 sequences, roughly 18% occurring once. The sequencing input was PBMCs or a T cell subset sorted from them (not recorded which). The receptors shown here come from an adult woman who had mild COVID-19 (a few samples of this study predate the infection). Cell type and time point are not known.

The chain recombines TRBV6-2 or TRBV6-3 with TRBJ2-7; D is undetermined. The germline CDR1 and CDR2 sequences are MNHEY and SVGEGT. V lost 2 bases and J lost 4, with 12 bases in between. This CDR3 has 14 residues. The CDR3 bases are TGTGCCAGCAGTTACCTCGAGTCCTCATACGAGCAGTACTTC. Protein: CASSYLESSYEQYF.

This clonotype was recorded a few times. The chain's CDR3 is CASSQETRAPPTDTQYF. Written as DNA, the CDR3 is TGTGCCAGCAGCCAAGAAACGAGGGCCCCCCCCACAGATACGCAGTATTTT. The V gene is TRBV3-1, the J gene TRBJ2-3; tentatively, D is TRBD2 (5 bases). CDR1 LGHDT and CDR2 YNNKEL come from the germline V gene (reference sequence). CDR3 length: 17 amino acids. V shed 0 bases and J shed 2 bases, with 15 bases lying between them.

This rearrangement joins TRBV20-1 to TRBJ1-5; no clear D. Germline loops: CDR1 DFQATT, CDR2 SNEGSKA (reference sequence). The CDR3 is 14 residues long. V gave up 0 bases and J gave up 9 bases, with 15 bases separating them. The CDR3 region has the DNA TGCAGTGCTAGAGATCCGGGTATTTCGAGGCCCCAGCATTTT. This sequence encodes CSARDPGISRPQHF.

V is TRBV2 and J is TRBJ2-1; 8 bases are a match to TRBD2. Germline V gives CDR1 SNHLY, CDR2 FYNNEI. The CDR3 totals 13 residues. After removal of 6 bases from V and 6 bases from J, the junction contained 4 bases not matched to a gene. CDR3 sequence: CASRTSVLNEQFF. CDR3 coding DNA: TGTGCCAGCAGGACTAGCGTTCTCAATGAGCAGTTCTTC.

This clonotype was seen at least ten times. This chain links TRBV29-1 with TRBJ2-7; D remains ambiguous. V was cut by 4 bases and J by 3 bases, with 10 bases left in between. Germline loops: CDR1 SQVTM, CDR2 ANQGSEA. The CDR3 extends over 12 amino acids. The CDR3 DNA sequence: TGCAGCGTTGGAGTAGGGAACTACGAGCAGTACTTC. Translating it yields CSVGVGNYEQYF.

V is TRBV9 and J is TRBJ1-5, with D perhaps TRBD1 (5 bases). The germline V gene has CDR1 SGDLS and CDR2 YYNGEE. This CDR3 region has 15 residues. V was clipped by 2 bases and J by 2 bases, with 11 bases between them. CDR3 sequence reads: CASSVGDLGNQPQHF. The DNA for the CDR3 is TGTGCCAGCAGCGTCGGGGACCTGGGCAATCAGCCCCAGCATTTT.

The rearrangement links TRBV12-3 or TRBV12-4 to TRBJ1-5; 7 bases fit TRBD1. V gave up 5 bases and J gave up 2 bases; unmatched junction bases: 6. CDR3 length equals 15 residues. Here the CDR3 DNA reads TGTGCCAGCAGTCTGACAGGGAGTGGCAATCAGCCCCAGCATTTT. This sequence encodes CASSLTGSGNQPQHF.

This chain connects TRBV11-1 to TRBJ2-5; maybe TRBD2 (6 bases). CDR1 is SGHAT and CDR2 is FQDESV in the germline V gene (reference sequence). This CDR3 has 14 residues. V lost 3 bases and J 5 bases, leaving 13 bases between the germline ends. CDR3 nucleotides: TGTGCCAGCAGCTTGGAGGGGCGCATGGAGACCCAGTACTTC. It specifies CASSLEGRMETQYF. The full variable domain, in which reference TRBV11-1 and TRBJ2-5 provide the parts outside the CDR3, is EAEVAQSPRYKITEKSQAVAFWCDPISGHATLYWYRQILGQGPELLVQFQDESVVDDSQLPKDRFSAERLKGVDSTLKIQPAELGDSAMYLCASSLEGRMETQYFGPGTRLLVL.

This clonotype has only a few counts. The rearrangement uses TRBV27 and TRBJ2-1, with TRBD2 identical over 11 bases. The CDR3 covers 17 residues. Trimming removed 6 bases from V and 9 bases from J; junction bases left unmatched: 16. Germline V gene lookup returns CDR1 MNHEY and CDR2 SMNVEV (reference sequence). The CDR3 coding sequence is TGTGCCAGCAGCCACGCCCTGAATAGCGGGGGGGCGGCTGAGCAGTTCTTC. It codes for CASSHALNSGGAAEQFF.

V is TRBV2 and J is TRBJ2-5; tentatively, D is TRBD1 (6 bases). CDR1 and CDR2 (germline): SNHLY, FYNNEI. The CDR3 extends over 16 amino acids. With 4 bases removed from V and 4 bases from J, the gap between germline ends came to 19 bases. CDR3 in DNA: TGTGCCAGCAGTGCAAAGTTGCTAGGGGGTGGAGAGACCCAGTACTTC. It encodes CASSAKLLGGGETQYF.

This clonotype was picked up a small number of times. The chain couples TRBV11-2 to TRBJ1-1; 8 positions agree with TRBD1. From germline, CDR1 is SGHAT and CDR2 FQNNGV. The J segment lost 5 bases and the V segment lost 2 bases, leaving 13 bases of the junction unmatched. CDR3 size: 17 residues. The CDR3 protein is CASSLSGTGPDGTEAFF. As DNA, the CDR3 is TGTGCCAGCAGCTTATCCGGGACAGGCCCAGATGGAACTGAAGCTTTCTTT.

The chain uses TRBV24-1 and TRBJ2-7; 9 bases line up with TRBD2. This CDR3 contains 16 residues. Per the germline V gene, CDR1 is KGHDR and CDR2 is SFDVKD. J lost 2 bases, V lost 4 bases, and 8 bases had no gene match. As DNA, the CDR3 is TGTGCCACCAGTGACCTCTTTGCGGGAGGGACCTACGAGCAGTACTTC. Translating it yields CATSDLFAGGTYEQYF.

This clonotype was observed a few times. CDR3 residues: CASSLVEQTLSYEQYF. The CDR3 DNA sequence: TGTGCCAGCAGCTTGGTGGAACAGACTCTCTCCTACGAGCAGTACTTC. The chain uses TRBV5-5 and TRBJ2-7, with D unresolved. Per the germline V gene, CDR1 is SGHKS and CDR2 is YYEKEE (reference sequence). Trimming removed 0 bases from V and 0 bases from J, with 13 bases in between. The CDR3 loop spans 16 amino acids.

This chain connects TRBV15 to TRBJ1-6; D gene ambiguous. There are 15 residues in the CDR3. V lost 0 bases to trimming and J lost 3 bases, with 6 bases between them. The germline V gene encodes CDR1 LNHNV and CDR2 YYDKDF (reference sequence). The chain's CDR3 is CATSRDRNYNSPLHF. The CDR3 region has the DNA TGTGCCACCAGCAGAGACAGGAACTATAATTCACCCCTCCACTTT.

V gene TRBV27 combines with J gene TRBJ2-4; the match to TRBD1 covers 7 bases. The CDR3 runs to 16 residues. In germline, CDR1 is MNHEY, CDR2 SMNVEV (reference sequence). The J segment lost 0 bases and the V segment lost 6 bases, leaving 8 bases of the junction unmatched. CDR3 in amino acids: CASSRPGQLAKNIQYF. The CDR3 region has the DNA TGTGCCAGCAGCCGACCGGGACAGTTAGCCAAAAACATTCAGTACTTC.

The V gene is TRBV6-5, the J gene TRBJ2-3; 8 nucleotides line up with TRBD1. Germline V lookup: CDR1 MNHEY, CDR2 SVGAGI. The ends lost 6 bases at V and 4 bases at J; junction bases unmatched: 3. The length of the CDR3 is 13 residues. This chain's CDR3 is CASRKQGADTQYF. The CDR3 region has the DNA TGTGCCAGCAGAAAACAGGGGGCAGATACGCAGTATTTT.

There are many counts of this clonotype. V is TRBV2 and J is TRBJ2-7; either TRBD1 or TRBD2 may supply D (7 bases each). V lost 6 bases to trimming and J lost 2 bases, with 11 bases between them. This CDR3 is built from 13 residues. The germline gives CDR1 SNHLY, CDR2 FYNNEI. The DNA of the CDR3 is TGTGCCAGCAGCAGGGGGGGGCCCTACGAGCAGTACTTC. Translation gives CASSRGGPYEQYF.

This clonotype was counted between two and nine times. The genes are TRBV4-1 and TRBJ1-1; 8 bases line up with TRBD1. There are 16 residues in the CDR3. Germline trimming cut 3 bases from V and 0 bases from J; bases unmatched to any gene: 6. Germline assignment: CDR1 MGHRA and CDR2 YSYEKL. CDR3 amino acids: CASSQITGGLNTEAFF. The CDR3 DNA reads as TGCGCCAGCAGCCAGATAACAGGGGGATTGAACACTGAAGCTTTCTTT.

The CDR3 DNA reads TGCGCCAGCAGCCAAGACCCGTTGGGTGAGCAGTTCTTC. This sequence encodes CASSQDPLGEQFF. J is TRBJ2-1 and V is TRBV5-1; D gene ambiguous. The V end lost 4 bases, the J end lost 9 bases, and 14 bases lay between the germline ends. In germline, CDR1 is SGHRS, CDR2 YFSETQ. This CDR3 is built from 13 residues.

This clonotype showed up just a few times. The chain is built from TRBV24-1 and TRBJ2-2, with 11 bases identical to TRBD1. The CDR3 is made up of 17 amino acids. Trimming cost V 2 bases and J 4 bases; bases outside gene matches: 5. Germline V gives CDR1 KGHDR, CDR2 SFDVKD. The CDR3 here is CATSDWKGQGGTGELFF. The CDR3 DNA reads TGTGCCACCAGTGATTGGAAGGGACAGGGGGGCACCGGGGAGCTGTTTTTT.